What follows is one T cell receptor (beta chain) and its context. This clone was observed a handful of times. Its recognized antigen is unknown. There are no base qualities to consult, and no much larger clone falls within one base. The cohort comprised hundreds of healthy bone marrow donors. Cohort members were all nominally healthy when sampled, although unrecorded immune exposures were likely present. The donor tested CMV seropositive, placing the donor among the 310 or so seropositive members of the cohort. A peripheral blood sample was provided by each donor, and peripheral blood mononuclear cells were used for TCR beta sequencing. The Qiagen DNeasy Blood Extraction Kit was used to extract genomic DNA from the blood cell samples. These data belong to a study of cytomegalovirus exposure and HLA in healthy donors (dated by TCRdb to 2015 to 2018). Describing the broader study: An earlier analysis of about 560 of the donors reported approximately 300 Gb of sequence data and 117 million unique TCR beta sequences obtained from about 179 million T cells. A later genetic analysis used genome-wide SNP genotypes for about 60% of the roughly 670 donors, treating that subset as a discovery cohort. Using immunosequencing, the study profiled T cell repertoires from around 680 subjects and related those repertoires to cytomegalovirus serostatus. Across some 400 genotyped donors of the cohort, an average of roughly 200,000 unique TCR beta nucleotide sequences per donor were sequenced, and 15% to 20% of those sequences were non-productive. Every repertoire in the discovery cohort had been generated on one and the same sequencing platform. Alongside the repertoire data, information on donor age, sex, ethnicity and CMV serostatus was compiled. Around 300 gigabases of sequencing data and roughly 90 million unique TCR sequences were included in an early release covering about 700 HLA-typed donors. A later analysis re-analyzed previously published TCR beta repertoires from about 600 donors and added high-resolution HLA genotyping to study TCR occurrence patterns. Because of strong linkage in the cohort, roughly five DR-DQ haplotypes were treated as single units for association and clustering. Typing coverage varied by locus: about 620-640 donors for A, B, C, DRB1 and DQB1; approximately 500 for DQA1; more than 600 for DPA1; approximately 490 for DPB1. To predict cytomegalovirus infection status, the study brought together high-throughput TCR immunosequencing, statistical association of individual TCRs with disease status, and machine learning. An earlier analysis of 500 to 750 of the donors applied high-throughput TCR beta sequencing to assess whether each TCR beta V gene segment acted as functional or pseudogenic. A separate validation cohort of approximately 120 different subjects was used in addition to the approximately 700-subject first cohort. HLA typing covered class I and class II loci at four-digit resolution. In the later analysis, no new phenotypic data were used to find candidate immune exposures; instead, reliance was placed on TCR beta sequences and their occurrence across donors. The study aimed to test whether signatures of past pathogen exposure could be identified by cataloging public T cell receptors. Among the roughly 370 genotyped donors, approximately 82% belonged to the genetic ancestry cluster associated with self-reported Caucasian donors.

Library preparation used the immunoSEQ multiplex PCR assay. The multiplex PCR relied on a mix of 60 forward primers for TCR Vbeta segments and 13 reverse primers for TCR Jbeta segments. Amplification of the CDR3 region of rearranged TCR beta genes was performed with a multiplex PCR assay on genomic DNA. The amplified TCR beta libraries were sequenced on the Illumina HiSeq System as 87-base-pair reads. In the original analysis: A later analysis counted tens of millions of unique TCR beta chains across the 640 or so repertoires, and 9 million to 14 million of these chains were shared by at least two donors. A nearest-neighbor algorithm error-corrected the raw reads and collapsed the reads into unique sequences, merging closely related sequences to remove PCR and sequencing errors. Alignment of CDR3 sequences to IMGT reference sequences was used to assign V, D and J gene segments. For a sequence to be retained, at least a six-nucleotide match to both a V gene segment and a J gene segment was required. A rearrangement was called productive if the CDR3 had no stop codons and remained in frame with V and J, and every other rearrangement was called non-productive. Following IMGT convention, CDR3 was defined as the stretch from the second conserved V-encoded cysteine up to the conserved J-encoded phenylalanine. In an earlier analysis of around 600 of the donors, sequences lacking an unambiguous match to a single V gene segment were excluded. An earlier analysis of 450 to 650 of the donors called V segments functional above 56.7% productive rearrangements and segregating when the between-donor standard deviation exceeded 5%. A statistical classification framework was built to diagnose cytomegalovirus status from the catalog of TCR beta chain sequences. In a later analysis, TCR nucleotide sequences were compared against IMGT/GENE-DB human TR gene sequences so that V and J genes could be assigned. The TCRdist pipeline was used in a later analysis to assign CDR3 sequences and most-parsimonious VDJ recombination scenarios. In a later analysis, each TCR beta chain was defined by its CDR3 amino acid sequence together with its V-gene family, and reads without a unique V-gene family were excluded. In a later analysis, 450 to 600 highly shared, low-generation-probability nucleotide sequences were removed to address suspected cross-contamination and a sequencing artifact. For each public chain, a later analysis derived a clonal expansion index from normalized ranks of inferred template counts within each repertoire. Generation probabilities in a later analysis came from a VDJ recombination model fitted to out-of-frame rearrangements, and those results were checked against IGoR. Hypergeometric tests were used in a later analysis to score TCR-TCR, TCR-HLA and TCR-CMV co-occurrence, with a repertoire-size bias correction applied to the TCR pairs. A later analysis estimated false discovery rates by permuting HLA or CMV assignments 20 times. In a later analysis, co-occurring TCRs were grouped with DBSCAN, and TCRdist sequence similarity was added when clustering was performed within HLA-allele-positive subsets. Co-occurrence clustering excluded repertoires with fewer than 30,000 or more than 120,000 public chains, plus five with anomalous nucleotide sharing. TCRdb retrieved this table from immuneACCESS and kept in-frame rearrangements only. Not all clones are present; in checked studies, unresolved V genes account for under half, and no reason is known for the remainder. The V and J calls and clone size are taken from that table; D and trimming were inferred from the DNA. Here the sample has some 180,000 clones; 10% to 15% occur a single time. Of the sample, more than 7% falls within the top ten clones.

The germline V gene specifies SNHLY as CDR1 and FYNNEI as CDR2. V was cut back by 0 bases and J by 7 bases, leaving a gap of 10 bases between them. The cysteine opens and the phenylalanine closes a CDR3 of 13 amino acids. The read is trimmed to its CDR3 DNA, 39 bases read in frame from base 1. What the research found in general, with its limitations: A few of the identified cytomegalovirus-associated TCR beta chains were confirmed in vitro to be specific for cytomegalovirus antigens. According to the authors, the approach could potentially be generalized to other disease states and immunological phenotypes. Broadly in line with IMGT annotations, most TCR beta V segments showed up in productive rearrangements about 87% or about 30% of the time in an earlier analysis of approximately 640 of the donors. Because HLA typing was unavailable for some donors at each locus, only the typed subset was used in association tests. In a later analysis, some 18,000 TCR beta sequences were associated with specific HLA alleles at a false discovery rate of 0.05. An association between a missense DCLRE1C variant and V-gene and J-gene trimming of TCR beta chains was found in a later genetic analysis and replicated in an independent cohort. In the study, about 150 TCR beta chains were listed as associated with cytomegalovirus. In a later analysis, HLA-associated TCR beta chains were found to be more clonally expanded and to have lower generation probabilities than equally common non-associated chains. The earlier analysis of some 560 of the donors excluded about 16 rarely observed V segments, including chromosome 9 orphons, because counts were too low. According to a later analysis, parvovirus B19, influenza, CMV and Epstein-Barr virus appeared linked to several top co-occurrence clusters. Only TCR beta chains were sequenced in this cohort, and the absence of alpha or paired-chain data limited detectable features. Some IMGT-functional V segments, including TRBV6-2 and TRBV6-3, could not be distinguished by the 87-base-pair reads and were therefore excluded. The only immune exposure information available for the cohort was CMV serostatus. Roughly uniform sequencing depth across donors was assumed in presence/absence analyses, although this assumption may not hold. According to a later analysis, most CMV-associated TCR beta chains appeared to be HLA-restricted, and the HLA associations seemed to be driven largely by CMV exposure. According to a later analysis, TCR association rates differed among HLA loci, with DRB1 alleles showing the most associated TCRs and HLA-C alleles showing the fewest. When HLA alleles, especially DR and DQ, strongly co-occurred, TCR associations were difficult to assign to individual alleles. In a later genetic analysis, fewer N-insertions in productive TCRs were reported among donors in an Asian-associated ancestry cluster than the approximately 670-donor mean. The classifier was reported to diagnose cytomegalovirus status with high specificity and sensitivity in both the original and validation cohorts. Most TCR sequences were observed very rarely across donors, whereas some public TCRs were present in many individuals. A cluster of highly shared sequence variants was judged likely to represent a technical artifact of the sequencing pipeline. Linkage disequilibrium might explain the correlated functional status among segregating V segments, but an unknown experimental factor could not be ruled out. A further reported finding was that TCR beta sequences accurately predicted the HLA-A and HLA-B alleles for most subjects in the first cohort.

This TCR came from a man aged 50 to 60 in good health and CMV-seropositive. The sequence joins TRBV2 to TRBJ2-7; a tentative D match to TRBD1 spans 6 bases. Sequencing was done on a sample of PBMCs. The DNA sequence is given as TGTGCCAGCAGTGAAGCGCGGCAGGGGGAGCAGTACTTC. This codes for CASSEARQGEQYF.